This TCR beta chain was documented in a study of T cells in localized non-small cell lung cancer. Whole-study results and caveats: A single tumor region was sequenced, leaving heterogeneity possible. The study found T cell clonality highest in uninvolved adjacent lung, above tumor.

In the case of this clone: The antigen remains unidentified.

The protocol was immunoSEQ multiplex PCR, while the TCRdb copy is restricted to in-frame clones and leaves out a portion. The sample includes 20,000 to 25,000 clones, 88% of them seen just once. Germline loops: CDR1 MNHEY, CDR2 SMNVEV (reference sequence). This CDR3 spans 15 amino acids. V was pared by 3 bases and J by 4 bases, with 15 bases between. This chain connects TRBV27 to TRBJ1-1; D is perhaps TRBD1 (5 bases). The sample in question was PBMCs, obtained before any cancer treatment. This receptor was taken from a man aged 35 to 69 with stage II lung adenocarcinoma. The CDR3 DNA follows: TGTGCCAGCAGTTTTAGGGCAGGGAGGGGCACTGAAGCTTTCTTT. Amino acids: CASSFRAGRGTEAFF.